The present TCR beta chain was sequenced within a study of beta chain features in type 1 diabetes. Study context: Examined across all samples were some 99 million sorted cells.

Of the isolated RNA, all was reverse transcribed, and so the sequenced material was expressed TCRB transcripts. The table came from immunoSEQ multiplex PCR; TCRdb's copy has only in-frame clones and leaves some out. The sample yields 810,000 or so clones, around a sixth seen once. A word on this clone: Other DNA sequences within the sample encode an identical CDR3.

Sort purity for all populations was recorded as exceeding 98%. The receptor was isolated from a woman under 30 in good health. Sequenced: naive CD4+ T cells from blood.

CDR3 loop: CASSLARGNEQFF. In DNA, the CDR3 is TGTGCCAGCAGCTTGGCCCGCGGCAATGAGCAGTTCTTC. The chain is built from TRBV7-9 and TRBJ2-1; D uncertain. This CDR3 has 13 amino acids. The V end was cut by 3 bases, the J end by 6 bases, with 9 bases between. Germline CDR1 SEHNR, CDR2 FQNEAQ (reference sequence).